Below, 14 T cell receptor beta chains from the same sample are listed, as sequenced in a study of CD8+ T cells in alopecia areata. The study sorted pooled cutaneous lymph node cells by CD4, CD8alpha, NKG2D, NKG2ACE and other markers. It was cDNA, reverse transcribed from extracted RNA, that served as the sequencing template. Only in-frame clones appear in the TCRdb table, and some are missing; sequencing was by immunoSEQ multiplex PCR. Listed for the sample are about 270,000 clones, none seen a single time. The sequenced sample consisted of CD4+ T cells sorted from a lymph node. Receptor source: a C3H/HeJ mouse with alopecia areata. MHC haplotype: H2-k.

This clone was seen a few times. Each gene name is a mouse one. The read ends 3 residues early relative to the CDR3; the germline J gene fills the gap. Other DNA sequences in the sample encode the same CDR3. The J gene is TRBJ1-6, the V gene TRBV13-1; the D gene is possibly TRBD1 (6 bases). TRBJ1-6 is designated an ORF whose function remains uncertain. With 0 bases removed from V and 3 bases from J, the gap between germline ends came to 7 bases. The CDR3 length is 15 residues. Germline CDR1 reads NSHNY; CDR2 reads SYGAGN. The CDR3 region is CASSDAQGYNSPLYF. The CDR3 bases that were read are TGTGCCAGCAGTGATGCACAGGGCTATAATTCGCCC.

This clone has only a few counts. These gene names are mouse names. The observed sequence ends 4 residues before the CDR3 terminus, with the missing tail filled in from the germline J gene. This chain joins TRBV14 and TRBJ2-7; 10 bases are a match to TRBD2. The CDR3 totals 13 residues. Looked up from germline, CDR1 is SGHDT and CDR2 is FRDEAV. CDR3 DNA, as far as it was read: TGTGCCAGCAGTTGGACTGGGGGATAT. Translated: CASSWTGGY. The CDR3 reads in full as CASSWTGGYEQYF.

A note on this clone: All gene names here are mouse names. The CDR3 end is not reached by the read, which stops 4 residues before it; the germline J gene fills it in. This specimen includes other DNA sequences encoding the same CDR3. V and J are TRBV13-3 and TRBJ2-5; 10 nucleotides align to TRBD2. This CDR3 contains 14 residues. Germline lookup yields CDR1 NNHDY and CDR2 SYVADS. This CDR3 reads CASSAGLGEDTQYF. The covered CDR3 bases are TGTGCCAGCAGTGCCGGACTGGGGGAAGAC.

A word on this clone: Gene names are mouse gene names. With the read ending 4 residues before the CDR3 end, the germline J gene is used to fill in that end. The gene calls are TRBV13-3 and TRBJ2-5; a weak D match, TRBD2 (5 bases). Germline V gene sequence: CDR1 NNHDY, CDR2 SYVADS. V dropped 0 bases and J dropped 3 bases, with 8 bases sitting between them. CDR3 length equals 14 residues. CDR3 amino acids: CASSDALGQDTQYF. CDR3 bases read: TGTGCCAGCAGTGATGCCCTGGGACAAGAC.

A note on this clone: The genes are named according to mouse. The read comes to an end 4 residues before the CDR3 does, leaving the germline J gene to fill in the end. This rearrangement joins TRBV14 to TRBJ2-2; 8 nucleotides align to TRBD1. Germline V CDR1 and CDR2: SGHDT, FRDEAV. This CDR3 region has 15 residues. With 5 bases clipped from V and 3 bases from J, the junction kept 6 bases outside the gene matches. CDR3 residues: CASSPGQGYTGQLYF. Partial CDR3 DNA: TGTGCCAGCAGCCCCGGACAGGGATACACCGGG.

Comments on this clone: Genes and germline are mouse. The read gets to within 4 residues of the CDR3 end, and the germline J gene fills in the rest. The chain employs TRBV5 and TRBJ2-5; 7 bases agree with TRBD1. The CDR3 totals 15 residues. Per germline, CDR1 LGHNA and CDR2 YNLKQL (reference sequence). The junction had 4 bases not matched to a gene; V was cut back by 4 bases and J by 0 bases. CDR3: CASSPTGNNQDTQYF. The part of the CDR3 DNA that was read is TGTGCCAGCAGCCCGACAGGGAATAACCAAGAC.

Worth noting for this clone: Gene names follow the mouse nomenclature. The read halts 4 residues ahead of the CDR3 end, with the missing end drawn from the germline J gene. The chain has TRBV13-3 and TRBJ2-7; 8 nucleotides align to TRBD2. This CDR3 spans 15 amino acids. Trimming took 3 bases from V and 0 from J; bases not matched to a gene: 5. CDR1 NNHDY and CDR2 SYVADS come from the germline V gene. Here the CDR3 reads CASSGGLVSSYEQYF. CDR3 DNA, as far as it was read: TGTGCCAGCAGTGGGGGACTGGTGAGCTCCTAT.

Regarding this clone: Genes and germline are mouse. The sequence runs out 4 residues before the end of the CDR3; the remainder is reconstructed from the germline J gene. The genes are TRBV13-3 and TRBJ2-5; D call uncertain. Trimming removed 2 bases at V and 3 bases at J, with 7 bases between. The CDR3 contains 13 residues. CDR1 and CDR2 from the germline V gene are NNHDY and SYVADS. CDR3 protein: CASSENRQDTQYF. CDR3 bases read: TGTGCCAGCAGTGAGAACAGACAAGAC.

As to this clone: Mouse germline and gene names are used. The read comes to an end 4 residues before the CDR3 does, leaving the germline J gene to fill in the end. This chain links TRBV17 with TRBJ2-1; TRBD2 aligns across 12 bases. Trimming at V came to 1 base and at J to 0 bases, leaving 4 bases not matched to a gene. CDR3 length: 18 residues. Per germline, CDR1 MNHDT and CDR2 YYDKIL. The covered CDR3 bases are TGTGCTAGCAGTAGAGGCCGGACTGGGGGGGGTAACTATGCT. Amino acids: CASSRGRTGGGNYA. In full, the CDR3 is CASSRGRTGGGNYAEQFF.

This clone was counted a few times. Mouse gene names apply. The read falls 4 residues short of the CDR3 end, and the missing part is taken from the germline J gene. The same CDR3 is also encoded by other DNA sequences in this sample. V gene TRBV1 combines with J gene TRBJ2-7; the D gene is possibly TRBD2 (7 bases). The length of the CDR3 is 14 residues. Germline V lookup: CDR1 NSQYPW, CDR2 LRSPGD (reference sequence). The CDR3 spells CTCSAEGGRYEQYF. The DNA read from the CDR3 is TGCACCTGCAGTGCAGAGGGGGGCAGGTAT.

This clone was detected a few times. Genes here carry mouse names. The read gets to within 4 residues of the CDR3 end, and the germline J gene fills in the rest. This specimen includes other DNA sequences encoding the same CDR3. V is TRBV19 and J is TRBJ2-7; 7 bases line up with TRBD1. The germline V gene encodes CDR1 FNHDT and CDR2 SITEND (reference sequence). J gave up 3 bases and V 2 bases, and 2 bases lay outside the gene matches. This CDR3 contains 13 residues. CDR3 sequence: CASSITGDYEQYF. Incomplete CDR3 DNA: TGTGCCAGCAGTATCACAGGGGACTAT.

This clone occurred a few times. Gene names and germline match the mouse. The read stops 4 residues short of the end of the CDR3; the missing end is completed from the germline J gene. This chain links TRBV13-3 with TRBJ2-3; D is undetermined. The CDR3 covers 13 residues. Trimming took off 2 bases at V and 2 bases at J, with 6 bases between the two ends. The germline CDR1 and CDR2 sequences are NNHDY and SYVADS. This CDR3 reads CASSDINAETLYF. The DNA read from the CDR3 is TGTGCCAGCAGTGACATAAATGCAGAA.

This clone occurred a few times. Any gene name here is a mouse gene name. The CDR3 goes on 4 residues after the read ends, and that part is filled in from the germline J gene. This chain uses TRBV31 with TRBJ2-5, with 9 bases that match TRBD2. The trim removed 1 base at V and 2 bases at J, leaving 4 bases unmatched. The CDR3 length is 15 residues. Germline V lookup: CDR1 GKSSPN, CDR2 SITVG. Here the CDR3 reads CAWSPRLGVQDTQYF. Partial CDR3 DNA: TGTGCCTGGAGTCCCCGACTGGGGGTCCAAGAC.

In this sample, this clone turned up a few times. Genes and germline come from the mouse. The DNA ends 4 residues before the CDR3 does, and the rest of the CDR3 is filled in from the germline J gene. Other DNA sequences of this sample code for an identical CDR3. V gene TRBV1 combines with J gene TRBJ2-1; D possibly corresponds to TRBD1 (6 bases). The ends were cut back, 0 bases at V and 4 bases at J, with 10 bases in the middle. Germline V gene lookup returns CDR1 NSQYPW and CDR2 LRSPGD (reference sequence). This CDR3 comprises 15 residues. The covered CDR3 bases are TGCACCTGCAGTGCAGATAGGCAGGGGTATGCT. Translating it yields CTCSADRQGYA. The complete CDR3 protein is CTCSADRQGYAEQFF.